The clone carrying this T cell receptor beta chain has more than one count but fewer than ten. Antigen specificity is unknown. This sample was taken from a study of beta chain features in type 1 diabetes. Since all of the isolated RNA was reverse transcribed, expressed TCRB transcripts were what got sequenced. The repertoire was sequenced with immunoSEQ multiplex PCR; TCRdb's copy has only in-frame clones and lacks some. The sample lists under 850,000 clones, over 10% occurring once. V dropped 4 bases and J dropped 1 base, with 11 bases sitting between them. This CDR3 contains 15 residues. The germline V gene has CDR1 SGHRS and CDR2 YFSETQ. The study's findings and limits: Shorter TCRB CDR3s, moderately but significantly so, marked every one of the four CD4+ subsets in Type 1 diabetes patients.

The chain has TRBV5-1 and TRBJ2-2, with no clear D. Sequenced sample: naive CD4+ T cells from blood. The clonotype was recovered from a young man with type 1 diabetes. The CDR3 DNA reads as TGCGCCAGCAGCGAGGAGTTCCAGAACACCGGGGAGCTGTTTTTT. Protein sequence: CASSEEFQNTGELFF.